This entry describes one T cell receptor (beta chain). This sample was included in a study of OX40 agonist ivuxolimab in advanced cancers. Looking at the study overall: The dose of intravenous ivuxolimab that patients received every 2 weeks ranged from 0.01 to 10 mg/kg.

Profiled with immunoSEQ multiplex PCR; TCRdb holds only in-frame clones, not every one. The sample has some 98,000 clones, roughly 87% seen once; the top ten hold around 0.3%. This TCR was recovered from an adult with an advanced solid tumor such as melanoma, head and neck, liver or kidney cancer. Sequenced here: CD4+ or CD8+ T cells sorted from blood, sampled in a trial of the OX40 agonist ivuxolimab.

The CDR3 loop reads CASSQDGKGGTQYF. In nucleotides, the CDR3 is TGTGCCAGCAGCCAAGATGGCAAGGGGGGGACCCAGTACTTC. The V call is TRBV4-2, the J call TRBJ2-5; perhaps D is TRBD1 or TRBD2 (6 bases each). The length of the CDR3 is 14 residues. Trimming shortened V by 0 bases and J by 7 bases, and 12 bases separated the two germline ends. Per the germline V gene, CDR1 is LGHNA and CDR2 is YNFKEQ.